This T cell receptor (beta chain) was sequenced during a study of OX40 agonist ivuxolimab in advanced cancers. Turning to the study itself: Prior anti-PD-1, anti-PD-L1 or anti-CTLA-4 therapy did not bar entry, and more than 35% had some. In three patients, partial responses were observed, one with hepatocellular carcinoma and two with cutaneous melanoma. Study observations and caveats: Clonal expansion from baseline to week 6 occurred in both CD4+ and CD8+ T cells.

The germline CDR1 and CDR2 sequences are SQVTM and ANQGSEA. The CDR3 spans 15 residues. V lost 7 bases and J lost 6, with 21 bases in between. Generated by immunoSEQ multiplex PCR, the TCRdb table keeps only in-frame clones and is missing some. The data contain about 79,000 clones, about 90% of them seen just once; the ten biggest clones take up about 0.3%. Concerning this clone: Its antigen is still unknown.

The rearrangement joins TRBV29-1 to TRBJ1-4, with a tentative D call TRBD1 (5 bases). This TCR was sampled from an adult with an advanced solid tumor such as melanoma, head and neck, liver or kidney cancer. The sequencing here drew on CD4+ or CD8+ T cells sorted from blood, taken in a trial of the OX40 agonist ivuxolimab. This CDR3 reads CSASTQAGLDEKLFF. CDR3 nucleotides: TGCAGCGCCAGCACACAGGCGGGGTTGGATGAAAAACTGTTTTTT.